These T cell receptor beta chains were read from a single sample in a study of cytomegalovirus exposure and HLA in healthy donors. Libraries were prepared by immunoSEQ multiplex PCR; TCRdb keeps only in-frame clonotypes and omits some of them. The sample lists about 130,000 clones; approximately 79% were seen once. Sequencing was performed on PBMCs. The receptor set was obtained from a man aged 18 to 29 in good health and CMV-seropositive. Both conserved end residues are part of each CDR3.

J gene,V gene,CDR3 protein
TRBJ1-3,TRBV9,CASSPGGVHTIYF
TRBJ2-1,TRBV10-3,CAISLAGYNEQFF
TRBJ2-1,TRBV7-8,CASRPGQSSYNEQFF
TRBJ1-4,TRBV19,CASQRTVSNEKLFF
TRBJ2-5,TRBV5-4,CASSLVAGGQETQYF
TRBJ2-7,TRBV28,CASRRGGASYEQYF
TRBJ1-2,TRBV11-2,CASSLGRTGVSYGYTF
TRBJ2-7,TRBV29-1,CSVRARDRGAEQYF
TRBJ2-7,TRBV11-3,CASSLSSAYEQYF
TRBJ2-7,TRBV5-1,CASSLAGSSYEQYF
TRBJ2-1,TRBV6-4,CASSRDSAHEQFF
TRBJ2-7,TRBV28,CASRTGGGRYYEQYF
TRBJ1-1,TRBV10-3,CAISESGVGAFF
TRBJ2-7,TRBV7-9,CASSLGGPLEQYF
TRBJ2-3,TRBV4-3,CASSRSGTGGTDTQYF
TRBJ1-2,TRBV27,CASSPSPGASYGYTF
TRBJ1-2,TRBV4-2,CASSQDPTQIGYTF